One sample yielded the 7 T cell receptor beta chains listed below, sequenced in a study of blood T cell repertoires in COVID-19. TCRdb keeps only in-frame clones here, not all; method: immunoSEQ multiplex PCR. The profile shows over 150,000 clones, more than 70% of them singletons. Input material: peripheral blood. Receptors originate from a man aged 50-59 years with COVID-19, enrolled during active disease.

V usage is TRBV7-2 and J usage is TRBJ2-7, with a tentative D call TRBD1 (6 bases). Per germline, CDR1 SGHTA and CDR2 FQGNSA. Trimming removed 4 bases at V and 1 base at J, with 11 bases between. CDR3 size: 14 residues. This chain's CDR3 is CASSSTGISYEQYF. The CDR3 nucleotides are TGTGCCAGCAGCTCGACAGGCATTTCCTACGAGCAGTACTTC.

This rearrangement joins TRBV5-6 to TRBJ2-3, with 8 bases that match TRBD1. CDR1 and CDR2 (germline): SGHDT, YYEEEE. Trimming took 3 bases from V and 2 from J; bases not matched to a gene: 5. The CDR3 spans 15 residues. CDR3 in DNA: TGTGCCAGCAGCTGGCAGGGGGCTAACACAGATACGCAGTATTTT. Amino acid sequence: CASSWQGANTDTQYF.

The rearrangement joins TRBV3-1 (or the pseudogene TRBV3-2) to TRBJ1-4; a weak D match, TRBD1 (5 bases). The CDR3 length is 14 residues. Between the trimmed V and J ends, which lost 4 bases and 8 bases, there was a span of 14 bases. The germline CDR1 and CDR2 sequences are LGHDT and YNNKEL (reference sequence). In nucleotides, the CDR3 is TGTGCCAGCAGCCCCGCAGGGTGGGGAGAAAAACTGTTTTTT. It codes for CASSPAGWGEKLFF.

This chain connects TRBV10-3 to TRBJ2-7; a weak D match, TRBD1 (5 bases). The CDR3 runs 16 residues. CDR1 and CDR2 (germline): ENHRY, SYGVKD. The germline V and J ends were trimmed by 3 bases and 5 bases, with 20 bases remaining between them. The CDR3 coding sequence is TGTGCCATCAGTGAACGGCAGGGCTCCCTTTCGGACGAGCAGTACTTC. It encodes CAISERQGSLSDEQYF.

This chain links TRBV24-1 with TRBJ2-3; a weak D match, TRBD1 (6 bases). Germline assignment: CDR1 KGHDR and CDR2 SFDVKD. The CDR3 consists of 16 residues. Trimming pared 3 bases from V and 6 bases from J, leaving 18 bases between. The CDR3 is CATSDPTGTDRDTQYF. The DNA for the CDR3 is TGTGCCACCAGTGATCCGACAGGCACCGACCGGGATACGCAGTATTTT.

The rearrangement links TRBV19 to TRBJ2-2; TRBD2 aligns across 9 bases. This CDR3 has 15 residues. The trim removed 1 base at V and 7 bases at J, leaving 4 bases unmatched. Germline CDR1 and CDR2: LNHDA and SQIVND (reference sequence). The CDR3 region has the DNA TGTGCCAGTAGTATAGGTAGCGGGAGTGGCGGGGAGCTGTTTTTT. This gives the protein CASSIGSGSGGELFF. The full variable domain, completed using reference TRBV19 and TRBJ2-2, is DGGITQSPKYLFRKEGQNVTLSCEQNLNHDAMYWYRQDPGQGLRLIYYSQIVNDFQKGDIAEGYSVSREKKESFPLTVTSAQKNPTAFYLCASSIGSGSGGELFFGEGSRLTVL.

This rearrangement joins TRBV5-1 to TRBJ2-5, with TRBD2 matching over 10 bases. The junction had 5 bases not matched to a gene; V was cut back by 4 bases and J by 5 bases. Germline V gene data show CDR1 as SGHRS and CDR2 as YFSETQ. This CDR3 has 14 residues. CDR3 protein: CASSISGGTETQYF. For the CDR3, the DNA is TGCGCCAGCAGCATTAGCGGGGGGACGGAGACCCAGTACTTC.